Listed here are 8 T cell receptor beta chains from one sample, sequenced in a study of T cell responses to AZD1222 COVID-19 vaccine. Repertoires were generated with immunoSEQ multiplex PCR, while TCRdb's copy carries only in-frame clones and drops some. Counted here are some 120,000 clones, approximately 88% occurring once; the ten biggest clones make up 1.5% to 1.9%. Sequencing was performed on peripheral blood, taken on day 0 of AZD1222 vaccination. Every receptor here comes from an adult in good health.

V gene TRBV2 combines with J gene TRBJ1-4; no definite D call. In germline, CDR1 is SNHLY, CDR2 FYNNEI. Between the trimmed V and J ends, which lost 2 bases and 3 bases, there was a span of 7 bases. This CDR3 has 14 amino acids. The CDR3 DNA is TGTGCCAGCAGTGAAATTCGGGCTAATGAAAAACTGTTTTTT. The encoded protein is CASSEIRANEKLFF.

The rearrangement uses TRBV27 and TRBJ2-7; tentative D call: TRBD2 (6 bases). From germline, CDR1 is MNHEY and CDR2 SMNVEV (reference sequence). CDR3 length: 12 amino acids. V was clipped by 8 bases and J by 2 bases, with 10 bases between them. CDR3: CASRDSAYEQYF. CDR3 bases: TGTGCCAGCCGGGACTCCGCCTACGAGCAGTACTTC.

This chain uses TRBV1 with TRBJ2-3; the D call in the table, TRBD2, was not verified against the DNA. TRBV1 is designated a pseudogene. The CDR3 sequence is 16 residues long. CDR3 sequence reads: CTSSPRQSGRTDTQYF. CDR3 nucleotide sequence: TGCACCAGCAGCCCCCGCCAGAGCGGGAGGACAGATACGCAGTATTTT.

This chain connects TRBV7-3 to TRBJ2-3; 14 nucleotides line up with TRBD2. CDR3 length: 19 residues. V was pared by 2 bases and J by 0 bases, with 7 bases of the junction left unmatched. CDR1 is SGHTA and CDR2 is FQGTGA in the germline V gene. The DNA for the CDR3 is TGTGCCAGCAGCTTAGGGACTAGCGGGAGCTTCCTTAGCACAGATACGCAGTATTTT. Residues: CASSLGTSGSFLSTDTQYF.

V usage is TRBV27 and J usage is TRBJ2-7, with D unresolved. CDR1 and CDR2 (germline): MNHEY, SMNVEV (reference sequence). V gave up 6 bases and J gave up 3 bases, with 18 bases separating them. This CDR3 region has 15 residues. The CDR3 reads CASRETSDPDYEQYF. DNA of the CDR3: TGTGCCAGCAGGGAAACCTCCGACCCAGACTACGAGCAGTACTTC.

The rearrangement uses TRBV5-4 and TRBJ2-7; 11 bases are a match to TRBD2. V gave up 3 bases and J gave up 5 bases; unmatched junction bases: 7. The CDR3 loop spans 15 amino acids. The germline V gene has CDR1 SGHNT and CDR2 YYREEE (reference sequence). The CDR3 loop is CASSSGLAGLNEQYF. CDR3 bases: TGTGCCAGCAGCTCCGGACTAGCGGGCTTGAACGAGCAGTACTTC.

This chain joins TRBV9 and TRBJ2-2; 9 bases map to TRBD1. The CDR3 covers 16 residues. CDR1 and CDR2 from the germline V gene are SGDLS and YYNGEE. J gave up 1 base and V 3 bases, and 4 bases lay outside the gene matches. The CDR3 loop is CASSGGTGRNTGELFF. In nucleotides, the CDR3 is TGTGCCAGCAGCGGAGGGACAGGGAGGAACACCGGGGAGCTGTTTTTT.

The gene calls are TRBV25-1 and TRBJ2-7; a possible D gene is TRBD1 (5 bases). Trimming removed 7 bases from V and 3 bases from J, with 19 bases in between. Germline values: CDR1 MGHDK, CDR2 SYGVNS. CDR3 length equals 15 residues. In nucleotides, the CDR3 is TGTGCCAGCAATCAACAGGTTCGTAATATCTACGAGCAGTACTTC. Its translation is CASNQQVRNIYEQYF.